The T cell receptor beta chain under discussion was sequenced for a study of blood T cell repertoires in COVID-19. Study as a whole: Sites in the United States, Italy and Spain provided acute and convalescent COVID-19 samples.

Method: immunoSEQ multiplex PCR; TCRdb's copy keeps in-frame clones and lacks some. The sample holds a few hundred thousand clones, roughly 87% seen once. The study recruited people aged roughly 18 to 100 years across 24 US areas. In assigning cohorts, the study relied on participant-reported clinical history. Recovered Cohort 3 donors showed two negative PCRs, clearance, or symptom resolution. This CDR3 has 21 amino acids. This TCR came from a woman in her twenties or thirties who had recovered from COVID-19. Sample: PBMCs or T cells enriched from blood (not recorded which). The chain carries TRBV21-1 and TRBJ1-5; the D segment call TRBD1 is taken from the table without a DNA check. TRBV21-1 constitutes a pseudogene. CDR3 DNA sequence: TGTGCCAGCAGCAAAGGTCTAAGTCGAACGCACAGGGTGTTGGGCAATCAGCCCCAGCATTTT. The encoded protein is CASSKGLSRTHRVLGNQPQHF.